Presented here are 15 T cell receptor beta chains from one specimen sequenced in a study of blood T cell repertoires in COVID-19. Measured with immunoSEQ multiplex PCR; TCRdb has only the in-frame clones, and not every one. The table shows 200,000 to 250,000 clones, with 82% occurring only once. The sequenced material came from peripheral blood. Receptor source: a woman older than 75 with acute or convalescent COVID-19.

In this sample, this clone turned up once. The gene calls are TRBV12-3 or TRBV12-4 and TRBJ1-1; D may be TRBD1 (6 bases). The CDR3 covers 13 residues. The V end was cut by 6 bases, the J end by 11 bases, with 19 bases between. The CDR3: CASSKGEGGRAFF. CDR3 bases: TGTGCCAGCAGCAAAGGAGAGGGGGGGCGGGCTTTCTTT.

The chain has TRBV12-5 and TRBJ1-6; possible D gene TRBD1, 6 bases. Germline loops: CDR1 LGHNT, CDR2 FRNRAP. This CDR3 is 17 amino acids long. V gave up 6 bases and J gave up 10 bases, with 25 bases separating them. The CDR3 loop reads CASGSLQGGGLGSPLHF. DNA for the CDR3: TGTGCTAGTGGGTCACTCCAGGGAGGGGGGCTGGGATCACCCCTCCACTTT.

This clone was observed once. The genes are TRBV5-1 and TRBJ1-2; D unclear. The CDR3 consists of 13 residues. Germline V CDR1 and CDR2: SGHRS, YFSETQ. V was pared by 0 bases and J by 8 bases, with 11 bases between. The CDR3 is CASSLAGRGGYTF. Here the CDR3 DNA reads TGCGCCAGCAGCTTGGCCGGCCGCGGAGGCTACACCTTC. The full variable domain, rest sourced from reference TRBV5-1 and TRBJ1-2, is KAGVTQTPRYLIKTRGQQVTLSCSPISGHRSVSWYQQTPGQGLQFLFEYFSETQRNKGNFPGRFSGRQFSNSRSEMNVSTLELGDSALYLCASSLAGRGGYTFGSGTRLTVV.

This clone was counted once. The chain links TRBV5-5 to TRBJ1-6; TRBD1 matches 9 bases. V trimming: 0 bases; J trimming: 14 bases; junction bases outside the gene matches: 3. CDR1 and CDR2 from the germline V gene are SGHKS and YYEKEE (reference sequence). This CDR3 region has 13 residues. CDR3 coding DNA: TGTGCCAGCAGCTTGGGGGACAGGGAATCCCTCCACTTT. It yields the protein CASSLGDRESLHF.

The genes are TRBV6-5 and TRBJ1-2, with unresolved D. Per germline, CDR1 MNHEY and CDR2 SVGAGI. V shed 6 bases and J shed 7 bases, with 15 bases lying between them. This CDR3 contains 13 residues. The CDR3 region is CASRYPGWSGYTF. Written as DNA, the CDR3 is TGTGCCAGCAGATACCCCGGGTGGAGTGGCTACACCTTC.

CDR3 region: CASSPGLAGVHSYNEQFF. The CDR3 DNA is TGTGCCAGCAGCCCGGGACTAGCGGGGGTGCACTCCTACAATGAGCAGTTCTTC. This chain joins TRBV11-2 and TRBJ2-1, with 14 nucleotides matching TRBD2. This CDR3 region has 18 residues. Trimming cost V 5 bases and J 0 bases; bases outside gene matches: 6. CDR1 SGHAT and CDR2 FQNNGV come from the germline V gene.

This clone was seen a few times. The rearrangement links TRBV6-2 or TRBV6-3 to TRBJ1-2; weak D call: TRBD1 (6 bases). CDR3 length: 14 residues. Trimming left V 5 bases short and J 4 bases short, with 14 bases between. Germline V gene lookup returns CDR1 MNHEY and CDR2 SVGEGT. CDR3 DNA: TGTGCCAGCAGTCTCGATTGGACAGCCTATGGCTACACCTTC. Protein sequence: CASSLDWTAYGYTF.

The count of this clone is one. The chain recombines TRBV28 with TRBJ1-4; 7 nucleotides line up with TRBD1. This CDR3 contains 18 residues. In germline, CDR1 is MDHEN, CDR2 SYDVKM. After removal of 4 bases from V and 2 bases from J, the junction contained 13 bases not matched to a gene. CDR3 in amino acids: CASSSTGTVILTNEKLFF. As DNA, the CDR3 is TGTGCCAGCAGTTCGACCGGGACAGTGATCCTGACTAATGAAAAACTGTTTTTT.

This clone was found once. The V gene is TRBV11-3, the J gene TRBJ1-4; a possible D gene is TRBD1 (6 bases). V gave up 5 bases and J gave up 1 base, with 8 bases separating them. The CDR3 is made up of 14 amino acids. The germline V gene has CDR1 SGHNT and CDR2 YENEEA. The CDR3 loop is CASSRTETNEKLFF. Here the CDR3 DNA reads TGTGCCAGCAGCCGGACAGAAACTAATGAAAAACTGTTTTTT. The variable domain in full, with the rest retrieved from reference TRBV11-3 and TRBJ1-4, is EAGVVQSPRYKIIEKKQPVAFWCNPISGHNTLYWYLQNLGQGPELLIRYENEEAVDDSQLPKDRFSAERLKGVDSTLKIQPAELGDSAVYLCASSRTETNEKLFFGSGTQLSVL.

This chain links TRBV7-9 with TRBJ2-1; no definite D call. CDR1 is SEHNR, CDR2 FQNEAQ, per germline (reference sequence). The germline V and J ends were trimmed by 6 bases and 7 bases, with 7 bases remaining between them. The CDR3 is 11 amino acids. This CDR3 is CASSWANEQFF. CDR3 DNA sequence: TGTGCCAGCAGTTGGGCGAATGAGCAGTTCTTC.

The CDR3 nucleotides are TGTGCCAGCAGCTTAACAGGTCCCAGGGGCTTAAATCAGCCCCAGCATTTT. Translating it yields CASSLTGPRGLNQPQHF. The J gene is TRBJ1-5, the V gene TRBV7-3, with a tentative D call TRBD1 (6 bases). Germline-derived CDR1 and CDR2 are SGHTA and FQGTGA. The CDR3 is 17 residues long. Trimming removed 0 bases from V and 4 bases from J, with 16 bases in between.

J is TRBJ2-2 and V is TRBV20-1; no clear D. V was trimmed by 3 bases and J by 1 base, leaving 6 bases between them. The CDR3 is 13 residues long. Per germline, CDR1 DFQATT and CDR2 SNEGSKA (reference sequence). The CDR3 sequence: CSASLLNTGELFF. The DNA for the CDR3 is TGCAGTGCTAGTCTTTTGAACACCGGGGAGCTGTTTTTT.

This clone was recorded once. V gene TRBV5-1 combines with J gene TRBJ2-1; weak D call: TRBD2 (6 bases). The V and J ends lost 3 bases and 2 bases respectively, with 12 bases between them. Germline V gene data show CDR1 as SGHRS and CDR2 as YFSETQ. The CDR3 is made up of 15 amino acids. The chain's CDR3 is CASSSGLPPYNEQFF. The CDR3 nucleotides are TGCGCCAGCAGCTCGGGACTTCCCCCCTACAATGAGCAGTTCTTC.

The chain combines TRBV7-8 with TRBJ1-3; D remains ambiguous. Trimming cost V 4 bases and J 4 bases, with 11 bases left between them. The CDR3 runs to 14 residues. The germline gives CDR1 SGHVS, CDR2 FQNEAQ. The CDR3 bases are TGTGCCAGCAGCTCCTGGACTCAGGGAAACACCATATATTTT. It codes for CASSSWTQGNTIYF.

V gene TRBV19 combines with J gene TRBJ1-5, with 7 bases aligning to TRBD1. CDR3 length: 13 amino acids. Unmatched junction bases numbered 3, after V lost 4 bases and J lost 6 bases. Per the germline V gene, CDR1 is LNHDA and CDR2 is SQIVND (reference sequence). CDR3 nucleotides: TGTGCCAGTAGTACCCAGGGGGGTCAGCCCCAGCATTTT. Its protein product is CASSTQGGQPQHF. Full variable domain (outside the CDR3, taken from reference TRBV19 and TRBJ1-5): DGGITQSPKYLFRKEGQNVTLSCEQNLNHDAMYWYRQDPGQGLRLIYYSQIVNDFQKGDIAEGYSVSREKKESFPLTVTSAQKNPTAFYLCASSTQGGQPQHFGDGTRLSIL.